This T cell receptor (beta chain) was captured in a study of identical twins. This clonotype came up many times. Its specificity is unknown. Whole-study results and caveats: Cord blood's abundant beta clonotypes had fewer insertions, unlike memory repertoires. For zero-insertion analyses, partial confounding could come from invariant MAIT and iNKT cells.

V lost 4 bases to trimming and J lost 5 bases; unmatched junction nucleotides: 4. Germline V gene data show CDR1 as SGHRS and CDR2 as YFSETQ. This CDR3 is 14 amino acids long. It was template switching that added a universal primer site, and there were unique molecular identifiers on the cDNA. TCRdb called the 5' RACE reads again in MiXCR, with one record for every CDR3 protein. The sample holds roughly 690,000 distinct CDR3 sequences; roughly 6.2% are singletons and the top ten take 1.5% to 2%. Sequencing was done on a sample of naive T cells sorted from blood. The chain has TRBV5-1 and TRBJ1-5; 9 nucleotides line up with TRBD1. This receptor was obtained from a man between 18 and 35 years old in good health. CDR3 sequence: CASSPGQGDQPQHF. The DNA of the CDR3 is TGCGCCAGCAGCCCGGGACAGGGAGATCAGCCCCAGCATTTT.